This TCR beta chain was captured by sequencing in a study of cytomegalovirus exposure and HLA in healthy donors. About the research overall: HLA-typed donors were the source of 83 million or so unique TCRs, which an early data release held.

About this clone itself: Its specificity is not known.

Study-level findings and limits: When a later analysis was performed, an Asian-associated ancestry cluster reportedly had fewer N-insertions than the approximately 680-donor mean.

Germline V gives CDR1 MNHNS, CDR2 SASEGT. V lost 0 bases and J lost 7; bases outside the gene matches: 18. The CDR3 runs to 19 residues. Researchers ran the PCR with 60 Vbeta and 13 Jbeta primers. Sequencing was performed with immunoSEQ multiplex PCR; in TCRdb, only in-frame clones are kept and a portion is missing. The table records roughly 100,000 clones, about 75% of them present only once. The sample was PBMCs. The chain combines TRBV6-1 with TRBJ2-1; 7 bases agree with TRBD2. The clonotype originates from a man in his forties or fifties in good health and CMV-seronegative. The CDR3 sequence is CASSEAAGVGSGWANEQFF. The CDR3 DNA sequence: TGTGCCAGCAGTGAAGCTGCGGGTGTTGGTAGCGGGTGGGCAAATGAGCAGTTCTTC.